This is a list of T cell receptor beta chains from one sample in a study of shared clonotypes between healthy human individuals. TCRdb keeps only in-frame clones here, not all; method: immunoSEQ multiplex PCR. In the table there are under 600,000 clones, 60% to 80% of which are singletons. Sequencing was performed on PBMCs. The receptors derive from a woman aged 40-49 years in good health. Some clones in this sample may be carry-over from other donors' samples. The CDR3 runs from the conserved cysteine through the conserved F or W. A D gene is named only where the DNA matches it firmly. Not every row has a clone size; where given, it reads once, few, many or a size class.

TGTGCCAGCAGTTTTGGGAGTACACCCTCTGGAAACACCATATATTTT	CASSFGSTPSGNTIYF	-	TRBV6-6	TRBJ1-3	few
TGTGCCATCAGTGAGTCGACGGATACTTCTGAAGCTTTCTTT	CAISESTDTSEAFF	-	TRBV10-3	TRBJ1-1	once
TGTGCCAGCAGTGAAGACCCCCCCGGACAGGGGGTCTTGAACACTGAAGCTTTCTTT	CASSEDPPGQGVLNTEAFF	TRBD1	TRBV6-1	TRBJ1-1	once
TGTGCCAGCTGCATTGAACTCTATGGCTACACCTTC	CASCIELYGYTF	-	TRBV2	TRBJ1-2	-
TGTGCCAGCAGCTTAGATTCCCTTGGGAGCACTGAAGCTTTCTTT	CASSLDSLGSTEAFF	-	TRBV11-1	TRBJ1-1	few
TGTGCCAGCAGCCGGACAGACCCCGCGAACACCGGGGAGCTGTTTTTT	CASSRTDPANTGELFF	-	TRBV28	TRBJ2-2	few
TGTGCCAGCAGTTTATATCCCCCCCGGGGGAATAGCAATCAGCCCCAGCATTTT	CASSLYPPRGNSNQPQHF	-	TRBV28	TRBJ1-5	-
TGTGCCAGCAGCGCAGGGACATACGGCTACACCTTC	CASSAGTYGYTF	-	TRBV9	TRBJ1-2	few
TGTGCCAGCAGCAGAGAGGACCCGCAGAATGAGCAGTTCTTC	CASSREDPQNEQFF	-	TRBV11-1	TRBJ2-1	-
TGCGCCAGCAGCTTGGCAGGGATCAGCTACGAGCAGTACTTC	CASSLAGISYEQYF	-	TRBV5-1	TRBJ2-7	-
TGTGCCAGCAGCTCTGCAGGGCCGGAGCAGTTCTTC	CASSSAGPEQFF	-	TRBV7-9	TRBJ2-1	once
TGTGCCAGCAGCATCGGACCGGGACTTCGCCATAAAACTGAAGCTTTCTTT	CASSIGPGLRHKTEAFF	-	TRBV21-1	TRBJ1-1	-
TGTGCCAGCAGGATGGGGGGTGAAGCTTTCTTT	CASRMGGEAFF	-	TRBV6-6	TRBJ1-1	-
TGTGCCAGCGAGTATTTAGCTGGAGGGGGGACCGGGGAGCTGTTTTTT	CASEYLAGGGTGELFF	-	TRBV6-4	TRBJ2-2	-
TGTGCCAGCAGCGTAACCGCGAACACTGAAGCTTTCTTT	CASSVTANTEAFF	-	TRBV9	TRBJ1-1	-
TGTGCCAGCAGCGTATTATGGGAGGACTACGAGCAGTACTTC	CASSVLWEDYEQYF	-	TRBV9	TRBJ2-7	-
TGCGCCAGCAGCTTTACCGGGGCCCAGAACACTGAAGCTTTCTTT	CASSFTGAQNTEAFF	-	TRBV5-1	TRBJ1-1	-
TGTGCCAGCAGAACCAGCGGGACTAGCAGGACCCAGTACTTC	CASRTSGTSRTQYF	TRBD2	TRBV28	TRBJ2-5	-
TGTGCCAGCAGAGAGGGGACAGGGGCCTACGAGCAGTACTTC	CASREGTGAYEQYF	TRBD1	TRBV6-5	TRBJ2-7	-
TGTGCCAGCTCACCACTAGGTAGCGGGGCCCACAAAAACATTCAGTACTTC	CASSPLGSGAHKNIQYF	TRBD2	TRBV18	TRBJ2-4	-
TGTGCCAGCAGCCCCCGAGGGGGGGCCAAGGGTGAAAAACTGTTTTTT	CASSPRGGAKGEKLFF	-	TRBV11-2	TRBJ1-4	-
TGTGCCAGCAGTTTATCAGTCGGACAGAACACCGGGGAGCTGTTTTTT	CASSLSVGQNTGELFF	-	TRBV28	TRBJ2-2	-
TGTGCCAGCAGGAGGGGGAACACTGAAGCTTTCTTT	CASRRGNTEAFF	-	TRBV6-1	TRBJ1-1	-
TGCGCCAGCAGCCGACCGGACAGGGCCAACACCGGGGAGCTGTTTTTT	CASSRPDRANTGELFF	TRBD1	TRBV4-1	TRBJ2-2	-
TGTGCCAGCTCCCCTCGGATTCAGGGCGGTACTGAAGCTTTCTTT	CASSPRIQGGTEAFF	-	TRBV18	TRBJ1-1	-
TGTGCCAGCAGCCCCCAGCGGGACCTAGGGGCAGATACGCAGTATTTT	CASSPQRDLGADTQYF	TRBD2	TRBV7-2	TRBJ2-3	-
TGTGCCAGTAGTCCCCGGGCTGGGGGAACTGAAGCTTTCTTT	CASSPRAGGTEAFF	-	TRBV19	TRBJ1-1	-
TGTGCCAGCAGCTTGGAGGGGTACGAGCAGTACTTC	CASSLEGYEQYF	-	TRBV5-6	TRBJ2-7	few
TGCGCCAGCAGCACTCGACTAGCGGGAGTCACAGATACGCAGTATTTT	CASSTRLAGVTDTQYF	TRBD2	TRBV5-1	TRBJ2-3	-
TGCGCCAGCAGCCAAGATGCAGGGGGATGGGGGCGGACTGAAGCTTTCTTT	CASSQDAGGWGRTEAFF	TRBD1	TRBV4-1	TRBJ1-1	-
TGTGCCAGCAGTTACGGGGGTGGGATCCATAATTCACCCCTCCACTTT	CASSYGGGIHNSPLHF	-	TRBV6-5	TRBJ1-6	many
TGTGCCAGCAGGGAAGCGGGAGGGCCGATTGGAGGCACGCAGTATTTT	CASREAGGPIGGTQYF	TRBD2	TRBV6-1	TRBJ2-3	-
TGTGCCTGGAGGGCAAGGGCAGGGAGAAATAATTCACCCCTCCACTTT	CAWRARAGRNNSPLHF	-	TRBV30	TRBJ1-6	-
TGTGCCAGCAACTCAGTAGTAAACACCATATATTTT	CASNSVVNTIYF	-	TRBV7-3	TRBJ1-3	-
TGTGCCAGTAAGAAAATGAGCCTCCTTGGGGCAAACACCATATATTTT	CASKKMSLLGANTIYF	-	TRBV19	TRBJ1-3	-
TGCGCCAGCAGCTTGCCTAATAGTGCGTACGAGCAGTACTTC	CASSLPNSAYEQYF	-	TRBV5-1	TRBJ2-7	-
TGTGCCAGCAGCTTAAGGTCGGGGGGCGCGTACGAGCAGTACTTC	CASSLRSGGAYEQYF	-	TRBV7-2	TRBJ2-7	-
TGTGCCAGCAGCTTACACGCGGGAGGACAAGAGACCCAGTACTTC	CASSLHAGGQETQYF	TRBD2	TRBV7-2	TRBJ2-5	-
TGCAGTGCCCCCGCCGAATACGAGCAGTACTTC	CSAPAEYEQYF	-	TRBV20-1	TRBJ2-7	few
TGTGCCAGCAGGTCAGGGGATCAGAACAATGAGCAGTTCTTC	CASRSGDQNNEQFF	-	TRBV21-1	TRBJ2-1	few
TGTGCCAGCAGTGTTCTAGCGGGAGGCGGGCAGTATTTT	CASSVLAGGGQYF	TRBD2	TRBV27	TRBJ2-3	-
TGTGCCAGCAGTACCGGGCCAATCTACGAGCAGTACTTC	CASSTGPIYEQYF	-	TRBV28	TRBJ2-7	-
TGTGCCAGCAGTCCCTCCTACAGGCACAATGAGCAGTTCTTC	CASSPSYRHNEQFF	-	TRBV28	TRBJ2-1	-
TGTGCCAGCAGCTTAGTCTCAGGGTTCGTCCAAGAGACCCAGTACTTC	CASSLVSGFVQETQYF	-	TRBV7-9	TRBJ2-5	-
TGTGCCACCCGGGGAATGAAGGGGAACACCGGGGAGCTGTTTTTT	CATRGMKGNTGELFF	-	TRBV18	TRBJ2-2	-
TGTGCCAGCAGCTTGTCCGGGACCTACGAGCAGTACTTC	CASSLSGTYEQYF	-	TRBV4-2	TRBJ2-7	-
TGCGCCAGCAGCTTGGGAGGGGCGAACACTGAAGCTTTCTTT	CASSLGGANTEAFF	-	TRBV5-1	TRBJ1-1	-
TGTGCCAGCAGTTTAACAACAACGCGCAATCAGCCCCAGCATTTT	CASSLTTTRNQPQHF	-	TRBV28	TRBJ1-5	-
TGTGCCAGCAGAAATACAGGGGCGCGCTCCTACGAGCAGTACTTC	CASRNTGARSYEQYF	TRBD1	TRBV6-5	TRBJ2-7	-
TGTGCCAGCAGTTACGGGAAGACCTACGAGCAGTACTTC	CASSYGKTYEQYF	-	TRBV6-6	TRBJ2-7	-
TGTGCCAGCAGCAAAGAGGGCCGTGGCAGGTCATCACCCACCTACGAGCAGTACTTC	CASSKEGRGRSSPTYEQYF	-	TRBV21-1	TRBJ2-7	once